The rows below give T cell receptor beta chains drawn from one sample of a study of neurological immune-mediated disorders. TCRdb ran MiXCR on the 5' RACE reads and lists one entry per CDR3 protein. The repertoire holds some 49,000 distinct CDR3 sequences, more than 8.5% seen once, with roughly 1.6% in the top ten. The sequenced sample consisted of PBMCs. Receptor source: a woman between 40 and 50 years old in good health. The CDR3 runs from the conserved cysteine through the conserved F or W. Each record gives: D gene, V gene, J gene, clone size, CDR3 DNA, CDR3 protein. The D gene is left open where the match is weak. Clone size is shown for a subset of rows, as once, few, many or a class of expanded clone.

>TRBD2|TRBV6-5|TRBJ2-2|many
TGTGCCAGCACCGGGGGGGCCACCGGGGAGCTGTTTTTT
CASTGGATGELFF
>.|TRBV5-1|TRBJ1-2|many
TGCGCCAGCAGCGCGAACTCGGGGAGCTATGGCTACACCTTC
CASSANSGSYGYTF
>TRBD2|TRBV20-1|TRBJ2-7|many
TGCAGTGCTCACCCCCTGCGAGCGGGGGAGATCCTTCTTAGCTCCTACGAGCAGTACTTC
CSAHPLRAGEILLSSYEQYF
>.|TRBV14|TRBJ1-1|many
TGTGCCAGCAGCCAAGCCGGGGGGCGGAACACTGAAGCTTTCTTT
CASSQAGGRNTEAFF
>.|TRBV14|TRBJ2-2|.
TGTGCAGGCAGCCAGCAGCAGACCGGGGAGCTGTTTTTT
CAGSQQQTGELFF
>.|TRBV5-5|TRBJ1-1|many
TGTGCCAGCAACCCAGGAGGGAGGAACACTGAAGCTTTCTTT
CASNPGGRNTEAFF
>TRBD1|TRBV7-2|TRBJ2-1|many
TGTGCCAGCAGCTCAGACAGGGCTGGTGAGCAGTTCTTC
CASSSDRAGEQFF
>TRBD1|TRBV7-2|TRBJ1-3|many
TGTGCCAGCAGCTATGGGACAGGGAAAGGAAACACCATATATTTT
CASSYGTGKGNTIYF
>.|TRBV4-1|TRBJ2-7|many
TGCGCCAGCAGCCAAGCATCCCAGGGGCTCTCCTACGAGCAGTACTTC
CASSQASQGLSYEQYF
>.|TRBV29-1|TRBJ2-2|many
TGCAGCGTTGAAATCCTCCGGGACCAAGCCACCGGGGAGCTGTTTTTT
CSVEILRDQATGELFF
>TRBD1|TRBV20-1|TRBJ1-6|many
TGCAGTGCTAGACCAACAGGGGTTGTAGATTCACCCCTCCACTTT
CSARPTGVVDSPLHF
>.|TRBV7-2|TRBJ2-1|many
TGTGCCAGCAGCTCCCGCCCCACTATCTACAATGAGCAGTTCTTC
CASSSRPTIYNEQFF
>TRBD2|TRBV4-3|TRBJ2-1|few
TGCGCCAGCAGCCCAGACAGCGGGAGAGGTTTCGAGCAGTTCTTC
CASSPDSGRGFEQFF
>.|TRBV20-1|TRBJ2-3|many
TGCAGTGCTGGGGACGGCACCTCTAGCACAGATACGCAGTATTTT
CSAGDGTSSTDTQYF
>.|TRBV7-2|TRBJ1-1|.
TGTGCCAGCAGCCTGAACAATGAAGCTTTCTTT
CASSLNNEAFF
>.|TRBV5-1|TRBJ2-5|many
TGCGCCAGCAGCCCGTTTAGGGGAGACCAAGAGACCCAGTACTTC
CASSPFRGDQETQYF
>.|TRBV29-1|TRBJ1-2|many
TGCAGCGTTGAAAGGGGCTATGGCTACACCTTC
CSVERGYGYTF
>.|TRBV12-3/TRBV12-4|TRBJ2-7|medium-sized
TGTGCCAGCAGTTTGGGCAGGGCCTCCTACGAGCAGTACTTC
CASSLGRASYEQYF
>TRBD1|TRBV9|TRBJ2-4|many
TGTGCCAGCAGCGTAGAGGGACAGGGTCACATTCAGTACTTC
CASSVEGQGHIQYF
>.|TRBV24-1|TRBJ2-2|many
TGTGCCACCAGTATCGACACAGCCGGGGAGCTGTTTTTT
CATSIDTAGELFF
>.|TRBV5-1|TRBJ2-3|few
TGCGCCAGCAGCCCCCGACTGAGTTGGTCAGATACGCAGTATTTT
CASSPRLSWSDTQYF
>TRBD1|TRBV6-1|TRBJ1-2|.
TGTGCCAGCACCATGACAGGGGCGAACTATGGCTACACCTTC
CASTMTGANYGYTF
>TRBD2|TRBV4-3|TRBJ2-7|.
TGCGCCAGCAGCCAAGCACTAGCGGAGGGATACGAGCAGTACTTC
CASSQALAEGYEQYF
>.|TRBV5-1|TRBJ2-4|many
TGCGCCAGCAGCCTTCTAGGGATCGCAGCCAAAAACATTCAGTACTTC
CASSLLGIAAKNIQYF
>.|TRBV6-2/TRBV6-3|TRBJ1-1|many
TGTGCCAGCAGATCGGGCCCTCGGGAAGCTTTCTTT
CASRSGPREAFF
>.|TRBV5-1|TRBJ1-2|many
TGCGCCAGCAGCTTGGAAGGGGCAAAGTCTGGCTACACCTTC
CASSLEGAKSGYTF
>.|TRBV10-3|TRBJ2-5|many
TGTGCCATCAGTGAGTCTGGGACATACCAAGAGACCCAGTACTTC
CAISESGTYQETQYF
>.|TRBV5-6|TRBJ1-2|many
TGTGCCAGCAGCTTGGGGGACTATGGCTACACCTTC
CASSLGDYGYTF
>.|TRBV29-1|TRBJ1-2|many
TGCAGCGTTTCGCGACAGGTCCTCTATGGCTACACCTTC
CSVSRQVLYGYTF
>TRBD2|TRBV7-2|TRBJ2-7|many
TGTGCCAGCAGCTTATTAGCGGGCCCCTTAGAGCAGTACTTC
CASSLLAGPLEQYF
>.|TRBV3-1|TRBJ1-6|many
TGTGCCAGCAGCCCTAGGGGCGGAGGCAATTCACCCCTCCACTTT
CASSPRGGGNSPLHF
>.|TRBV12-3/TRBV12-4|TRBJ2-2|many
TGTGCCAGCAGTTTAGGTGCCGGGGAGCTGTTTTTT
CASSLGAGELFF
>.|TRBV27|TRBJ2-7|many
TGTGCCAGCAGTTTCGGACCTACCATCTCCTACGAGCAGTACTTC
CASSFGPTISYEQYF
>.|TRBV29-1|TRBJ2-1|many
TGCAGCGTTGTCTCACCATCTGGGGGTGAGCAGTTCTTC
CSVVSPSGGEQFF
>TRBD2|TRBV7-2|TRBJ2-5|.
TGTGCCAGCAGAAGACGGGCGCTAGCGGGAGGGCCGGAGAAGGAGACCCAGTACTTC
CASRRRALAGGPEKETQYF
>.|TRBV4-1|TRBJ1-2|many
TGCGCCAGCAGCCAAGACAGTGCCTCCGGAACTAACTATGGCTACACCTTC
CASSQDSASGTNYGYTF
>.|TRBV5-1|TRBJ1-1|many
TGCGCCAGCAGCTTGCACCGGGACCTCCCCTCCGCTGAAGCTTTCTTT
CASSLHRDLPSAEAFF
>.|TRBV10-2|TRBJ1-6|many
TGCGCCAGCAGCCTCGACAGGTTGAATTCACCCCTCCACTTT
CASSLDRLNSPLHF
>TRBD1|TRBV7-2|TRBJ2-5|many
TGTGCCAGCAGCGAACAGGGGGGAGAGACCCAGTACTTC
CASSEQGGETQYF
>.|TRBV4-1|TRBJ1-3|many
TGCGCCAGCAGCCTCTATGCGGGCACTGGAAACACCATATATTTT
CASSLYAGTGNTIYF
>.|TRBV5-1|TRBJ2-2|many
TGCGCCAGCAGCTTCGGCACCGGGGAGCTGTTTTTT
CASSFGTGELFF
>.|TRBV7-2|TRBJ1-2|many
TGTGCCAGCAGCTTATTTCAGGGGAACATCTATGGCTACACCTTC
CASSLFQGNIYGYTF
>.|TRBV5-1|TRBJ1-4|.
.
CASSFYICSVPTGLNEKLFF
>.|TRBV10-3|TRBJ2-2|many
TGTGCCATCAGACCCTGGGGCGACTCCACCGGGGAGCTGTTTTTT
CAIRPWGDSTGELFF
>TRBD1|TRBV20-1|TRBJ2-3|many
TGCAGTGCTAGTGACCCCGGACAGGGGGCCCCAGATACGCAGTATTTT
CSASDPGQGAPDTQYF
>TRBD2|TRBV2|TRBJ2-7|.
TGTGCCAGCAGACCCGGACTAGCTGCCTACGAGCAGTACTTC
CASRPGLAAYEQYF
>.|TRBV20-1|TRBJ1-2|many
TGCAGTGCTAGCCCGACAGCCGGTCGGGGCTACACCTTC
CSASPTAGRGYTF
>TRBD1|TRBV12-3/TRBV12-4|TRBJ2-7|many
TGTGCCAGCAGCGGGACAGGGAAGGCCGAGCAGTACTTC
CASSGTGKAEQYF
>TRBD1|TRBV3-1|TRBJ1-1|many
TGTGCCAGCAGCCAGGGACAGGGGGTTAACACTGAAGCTTTCTTT
CASSQGQGVNTEAFF
>.|TRBV5-5|TRBJ2-1|medium-sized
TGTGCCAGCAGCCTGGAGGAACCTTCAGGTAATGAGCAGTTCTTC
CASSLEEPSGNEQFF
>.|TRBV25-1|TRBJ2-3|many
TGTGCCAGCCACAAGGTGGGGGCCCAGTATTTT
CASHKVGAQYF